This T cell receptor (beta chain) comes out of a study of blood T cell repertoires in COVID-19. Study in general: Samples taken during acute and convalescent COVID-19 were collected in the United States, Italy and Spain.

Using immunoSEQ multiplex PCR, the repertoire was profiled, and TCRdb retains in-frame clones only, with some absent. The table includes 250,000 or so clones, 84% detected once. CDR3 size: 15 residues. V was clipped by 4 bases and J by 0 bases, with 11 bases between them. Germline-derived CDR1 and CDR2 are SGHRS and YFSETQ. This chain uses TRBV5-1 with TRBJ1-3; D unresolved. Sequencing used peripheral blood. The sequence was collected from a woman aged 40-49 years who had recovered from COVID-19. DNA for the CDR3: TGCGCCAGCAGCGTTGGAAGGAGCTCTGGAAACACCATATATTTT. It encodes CASSVGRSSGNTIYF. Full variable domain (rest looked up from reference TRBV5-1 and TRBJ1-3): KAGVTQTPRYLIKTRGQQVTLSCSPISGHRSVSWYQQTPGQGLQFLFEYFSETQRNKGNFPGRFSGRQFSNSRSEMNVSTLELGDSALYLCASSVGRSSGNTIYFGEGSWLTVV.